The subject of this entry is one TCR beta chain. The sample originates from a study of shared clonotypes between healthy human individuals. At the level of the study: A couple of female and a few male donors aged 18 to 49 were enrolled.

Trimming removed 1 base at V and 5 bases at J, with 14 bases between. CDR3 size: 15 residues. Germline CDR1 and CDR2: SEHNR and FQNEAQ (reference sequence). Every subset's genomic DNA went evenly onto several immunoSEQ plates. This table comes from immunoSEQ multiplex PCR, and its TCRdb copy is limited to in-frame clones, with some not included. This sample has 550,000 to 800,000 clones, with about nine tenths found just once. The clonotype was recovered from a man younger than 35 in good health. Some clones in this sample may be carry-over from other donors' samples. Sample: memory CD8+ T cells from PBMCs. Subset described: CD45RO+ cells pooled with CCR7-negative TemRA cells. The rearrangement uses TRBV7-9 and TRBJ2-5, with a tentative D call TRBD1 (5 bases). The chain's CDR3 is CASSLGQGSRETQYF. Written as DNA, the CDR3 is TGTGCCAGCAGCTTAGGCCAGGGCTCCCGGGAGACCCAGTACTTC.